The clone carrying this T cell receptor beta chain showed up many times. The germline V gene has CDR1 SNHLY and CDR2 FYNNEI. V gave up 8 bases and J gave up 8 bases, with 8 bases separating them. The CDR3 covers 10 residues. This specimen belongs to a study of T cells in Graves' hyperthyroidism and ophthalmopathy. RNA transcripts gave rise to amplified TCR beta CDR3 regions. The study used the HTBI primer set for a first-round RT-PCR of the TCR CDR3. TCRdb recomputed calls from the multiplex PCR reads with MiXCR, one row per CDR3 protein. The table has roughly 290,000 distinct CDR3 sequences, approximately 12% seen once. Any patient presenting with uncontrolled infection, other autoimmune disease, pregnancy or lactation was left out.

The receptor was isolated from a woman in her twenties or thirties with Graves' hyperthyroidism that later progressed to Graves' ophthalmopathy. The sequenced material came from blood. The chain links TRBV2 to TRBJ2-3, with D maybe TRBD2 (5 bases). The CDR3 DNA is TGTGCCAGCCGGGAAGTTACGCAGTATTTT. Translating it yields CASREVTQYF.